This TCR beta chain was sequenced for a study of shared clonotypes between healthy human individuals. Measured with immunoSEQ multiplex PCR; TCRdb has only the in-frame clones, and not every one. This table holds roughly 2.5 million clones, around 90% found once. Trimming took off 5 bases at V and 4 bases at J, with 14 bases between the two ends. CDR1 and CDR2 (germline): WNHNN, SYGVQD (reference sequence). The CDR3 extends over 15 amino acids. The table lists this clone with a count of one. The TCR originated in a man between 18 and 35 years old in good health. V is TRBV10-1 and J is TRBJ2-2, with D tentatively TRBD1 or TRBD2 (5 bases each). The sequencing input was naive CD4+ T cells sorted from blood. Subset defined: CD45RA+ positively selected. CDR3 protein: CASSPARGGTGELFF. CDR3 nucleotides: TGCGCCAGCAGTCCCGCCCGGGGCGGCACCGGGGAGCTGTTTTTT.